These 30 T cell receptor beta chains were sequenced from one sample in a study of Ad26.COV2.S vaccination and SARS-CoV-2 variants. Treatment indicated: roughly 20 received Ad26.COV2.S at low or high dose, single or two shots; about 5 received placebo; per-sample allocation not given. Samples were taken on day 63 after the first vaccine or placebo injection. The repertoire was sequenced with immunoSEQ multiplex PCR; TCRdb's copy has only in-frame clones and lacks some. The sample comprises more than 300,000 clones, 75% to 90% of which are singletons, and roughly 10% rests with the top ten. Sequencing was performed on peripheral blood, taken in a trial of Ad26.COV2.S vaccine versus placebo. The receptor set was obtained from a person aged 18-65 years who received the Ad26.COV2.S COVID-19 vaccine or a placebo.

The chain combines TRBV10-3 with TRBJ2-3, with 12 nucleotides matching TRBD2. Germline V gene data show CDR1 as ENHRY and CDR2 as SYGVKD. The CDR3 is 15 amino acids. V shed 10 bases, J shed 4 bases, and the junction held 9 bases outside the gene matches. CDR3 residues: CATARLAGEADTQYF. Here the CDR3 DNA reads TGTGCCACCGCGAGACTAGCGGGGGAGGCAGATACGCAGTATTTT.

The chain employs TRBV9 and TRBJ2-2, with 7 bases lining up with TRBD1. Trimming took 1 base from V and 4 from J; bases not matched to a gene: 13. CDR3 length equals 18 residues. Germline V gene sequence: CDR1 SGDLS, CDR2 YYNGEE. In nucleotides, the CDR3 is TGTGCCAGCAGCGTAACGGGACAGCCATTTCGTGGCACCGGGGAGCTGTTTTTT. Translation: CASSVTGQPFRGTGELFF. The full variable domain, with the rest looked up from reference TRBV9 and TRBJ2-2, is DSGVTQTPKHLITATGQRVTLRCSPRSGDLSVYWYQQSLDQGLQFLIQYYNGEERAKGNILERFSAQQFPDLHSELNLSSLELGDSALYFCASSVTGQPFRGTGELFFGEGSRLTVL.

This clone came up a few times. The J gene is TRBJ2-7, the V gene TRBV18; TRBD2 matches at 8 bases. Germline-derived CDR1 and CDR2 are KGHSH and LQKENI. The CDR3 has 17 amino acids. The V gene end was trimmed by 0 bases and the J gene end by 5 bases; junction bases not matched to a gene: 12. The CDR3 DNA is TGTGCCAGCTCACCACCTTCCCTCGGACTAGCTCGTCACGAGCAGTACTTC. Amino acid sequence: CASSPPSLGLARHEQYF.

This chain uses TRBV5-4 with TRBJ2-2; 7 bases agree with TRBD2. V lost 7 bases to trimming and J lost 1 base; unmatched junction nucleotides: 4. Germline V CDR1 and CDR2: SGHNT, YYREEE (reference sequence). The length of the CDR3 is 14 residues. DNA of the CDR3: TGTGCCAGCGCAGCGGGGAGGAACACCGGGGAGCTGTTTTTT. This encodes CASAAGRNTGELFF.

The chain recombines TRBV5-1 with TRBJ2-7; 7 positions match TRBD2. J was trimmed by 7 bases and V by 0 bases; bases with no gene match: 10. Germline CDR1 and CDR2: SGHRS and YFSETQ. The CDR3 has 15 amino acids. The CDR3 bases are TGCGCCAGCAGCTTGGCCAGGGCGGGGGAGAGAGAGCAGTACTTC. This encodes CASSLARAGEREQYF. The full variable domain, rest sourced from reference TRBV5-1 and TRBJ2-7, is KAGVTQTPRYLIKTRGQQVTLSCSPISGHRSVSWYQQTPGQGLQFLFEYFSETQRNKGNFPGRFSGRQFSNSRSEMNVSTLELGDSALYLCASSLARAGEREQYFGPGTRLTVT.

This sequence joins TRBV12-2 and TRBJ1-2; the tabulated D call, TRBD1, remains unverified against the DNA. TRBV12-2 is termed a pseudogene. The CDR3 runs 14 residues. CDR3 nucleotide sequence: TGTGCAAGTCGCCCGCCTTCTCAGAACTATGGCTACACCTTC. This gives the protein CASRPPSQNYGYTF.

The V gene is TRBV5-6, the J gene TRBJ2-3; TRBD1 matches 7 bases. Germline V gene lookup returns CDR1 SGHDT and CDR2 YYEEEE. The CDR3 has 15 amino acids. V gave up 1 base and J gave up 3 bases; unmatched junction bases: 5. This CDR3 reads CASSLKQGWTDTQYF. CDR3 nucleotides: TGTGCCAGCAGCTTGAAACAGGGGTGGACAGATACGCAGTATTTT.

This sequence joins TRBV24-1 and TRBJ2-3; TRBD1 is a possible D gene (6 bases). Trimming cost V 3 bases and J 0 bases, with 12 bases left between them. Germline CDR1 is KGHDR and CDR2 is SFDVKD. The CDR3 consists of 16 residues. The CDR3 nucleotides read TGTGCCACCAGTGATGGGGGACATGCTAGCACAGATACGCAGTATTTT. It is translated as CATSDGGHASTDTQYF.

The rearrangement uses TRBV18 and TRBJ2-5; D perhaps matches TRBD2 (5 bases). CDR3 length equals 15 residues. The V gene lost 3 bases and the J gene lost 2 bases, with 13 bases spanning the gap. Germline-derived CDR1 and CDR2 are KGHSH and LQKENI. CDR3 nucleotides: TGTGCCAGCTCACCTCTCAGACGGGGACAAGAGACCCAGTACTTC. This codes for CASSPLRRGQETQYF.

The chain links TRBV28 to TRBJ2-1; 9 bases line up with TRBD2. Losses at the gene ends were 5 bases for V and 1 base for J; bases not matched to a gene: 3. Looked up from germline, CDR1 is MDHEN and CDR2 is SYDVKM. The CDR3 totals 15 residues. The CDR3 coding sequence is TGTGCCAGCAGTCTAGCGGGGTTATCCTACAATGAGCAGTTCTTC. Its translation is CASSLAGLSYNEQFF. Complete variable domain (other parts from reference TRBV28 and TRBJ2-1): DVKVTQSSRYLVKRTGEKVFLECVQDMDHENMFWYRQDPGLGLRLIYFSYDVKMKEKGDIPEGYSVSREKKERFSLILESASTNQTSMYLCASSLAGLSYNEQFFGPGTRLTVL.

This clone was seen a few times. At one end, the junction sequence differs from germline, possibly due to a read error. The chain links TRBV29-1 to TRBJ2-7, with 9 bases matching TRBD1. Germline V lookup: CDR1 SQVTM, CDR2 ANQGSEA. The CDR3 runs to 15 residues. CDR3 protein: CSVEAGQGETYEQYF. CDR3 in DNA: TGCAGCGTAGAAGCGGGACAGGGAGAAACCTACGAGCAGTACTTC.

The CDR3 DNA reads as TGTGCCAGTAGCTCCGTTACAGGGAAAGCTTTCTTT. It is translated as CASSSVTGKAFF. V and J are TRBV19 and TRBJ1-1, with a weak D call TRBD1 (6 bases). V was shortened by 6 bases and J by 9 bases, with 14 bases between the two germline ends. The CDR3 covers 12 residues. Germline CDR1 is LNHDA and CDR2 is SQIVND (reference sequence).

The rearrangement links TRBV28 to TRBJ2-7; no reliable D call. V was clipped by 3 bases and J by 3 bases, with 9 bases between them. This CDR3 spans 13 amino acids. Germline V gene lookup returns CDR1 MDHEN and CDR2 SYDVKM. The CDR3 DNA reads TGTGCCAGCAGTTTTGGGCAATTCTACGAGCAGTACTTC. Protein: CASSFGQFYEQYF.

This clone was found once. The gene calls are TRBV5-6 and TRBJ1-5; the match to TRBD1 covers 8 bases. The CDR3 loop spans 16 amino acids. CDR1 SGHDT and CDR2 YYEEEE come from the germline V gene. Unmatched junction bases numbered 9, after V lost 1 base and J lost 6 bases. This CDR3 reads CASSLSSSGGGQPQHF. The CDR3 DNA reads TGTGCCAGCAGCTTGTCATCTTCAGGGGGCGGTCAGCCCCAGCATTTT.

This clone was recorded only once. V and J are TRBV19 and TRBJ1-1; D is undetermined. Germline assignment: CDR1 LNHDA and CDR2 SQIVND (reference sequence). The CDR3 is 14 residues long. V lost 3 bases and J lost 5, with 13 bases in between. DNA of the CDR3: TGTGCCAGTAGTATTGTCGACGGAGGTACTGAAGCTTTCTTT. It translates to CASSIVDGGTEAFF. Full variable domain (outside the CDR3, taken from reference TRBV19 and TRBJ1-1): DGGITQSPKYLFRKEGQNVTLSCEQNLNHDAMYWYRQDPGQGLRLIYYSQIVNDFQKGDIAEGYSVSREKKESFPLTVTSAQKNPTAFYLCASSIVDGGTEAFFGQGTRLTVV.

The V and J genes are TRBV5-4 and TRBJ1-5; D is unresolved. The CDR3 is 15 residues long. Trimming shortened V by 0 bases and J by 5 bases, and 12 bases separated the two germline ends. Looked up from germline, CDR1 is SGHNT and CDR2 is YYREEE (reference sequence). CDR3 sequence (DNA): TGTGCCAGCAGCTTGGGACCACCCGGGGATCAGCCCCAGCATTTT. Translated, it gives CASSLGPPGDQPQHF.

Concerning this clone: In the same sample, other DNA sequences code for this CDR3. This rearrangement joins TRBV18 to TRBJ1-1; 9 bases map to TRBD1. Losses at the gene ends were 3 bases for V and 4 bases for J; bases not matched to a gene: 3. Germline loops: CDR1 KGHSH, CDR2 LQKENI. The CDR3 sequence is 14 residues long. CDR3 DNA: TGTGCCAGCTCACCGTCGACAGGGGGCACTGAAGCTTTCTTT. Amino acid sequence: CASSPSTGGTEAFF.

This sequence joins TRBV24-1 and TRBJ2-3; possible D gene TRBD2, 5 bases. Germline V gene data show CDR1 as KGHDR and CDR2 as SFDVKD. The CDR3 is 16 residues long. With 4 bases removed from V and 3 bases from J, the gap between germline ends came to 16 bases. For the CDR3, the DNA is TGTGCCACCAGTGACCCCCCCGGACTGGGAACAGATACGCAGTATTTT. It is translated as CATSDPPGLGTDTQYF.

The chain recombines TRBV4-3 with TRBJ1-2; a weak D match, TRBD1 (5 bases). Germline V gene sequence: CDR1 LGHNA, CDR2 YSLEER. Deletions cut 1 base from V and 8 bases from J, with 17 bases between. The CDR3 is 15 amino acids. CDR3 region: CASSQGLDKAFGYTF. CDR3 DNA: TGCGCCAGCAGCCAAGGACTGGACAAAGCTTTCGGCTACACCTTC.

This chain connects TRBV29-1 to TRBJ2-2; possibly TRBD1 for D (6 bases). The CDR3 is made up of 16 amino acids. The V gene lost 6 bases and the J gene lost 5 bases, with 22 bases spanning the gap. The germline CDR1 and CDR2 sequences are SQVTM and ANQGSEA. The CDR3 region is CSVADTQGIGTGELFF. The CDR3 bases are TGCAGCGTAGCTGACACCCAGGGGATAGGGACCGGGGAGCTGTTTTTT.

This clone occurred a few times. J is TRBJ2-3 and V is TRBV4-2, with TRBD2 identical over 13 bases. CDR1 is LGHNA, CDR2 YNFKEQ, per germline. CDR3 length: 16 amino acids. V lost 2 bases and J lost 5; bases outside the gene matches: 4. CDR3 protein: CASSQTSGGAIDTQYF. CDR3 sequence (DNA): TGTGCCAGCAGCCAAACTAGCGGGGGGGCAATAGATACGCAGTATTTT.

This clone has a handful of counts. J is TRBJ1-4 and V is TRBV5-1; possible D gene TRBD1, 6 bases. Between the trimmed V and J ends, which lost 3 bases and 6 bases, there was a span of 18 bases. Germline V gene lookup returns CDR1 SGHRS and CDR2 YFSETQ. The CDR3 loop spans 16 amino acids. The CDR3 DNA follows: TGCGCCAGCAGCTCCCAGGGGACGGGCCCTTATGAAAAACTGTTTTTT. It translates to CASSSQGTGPYEKLFF. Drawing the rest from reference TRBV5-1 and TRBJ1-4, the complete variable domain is KAGVTQTPRYLIKTRGQQVTLSCSPISGHRSVSWYQQTPGQGLQFLFEYFSETQRNKGNFPGRFSGRQFSNSRSEMNVSTLELGDSALYLCASSSQGTGPYEKLFFGSGTQLSVL.

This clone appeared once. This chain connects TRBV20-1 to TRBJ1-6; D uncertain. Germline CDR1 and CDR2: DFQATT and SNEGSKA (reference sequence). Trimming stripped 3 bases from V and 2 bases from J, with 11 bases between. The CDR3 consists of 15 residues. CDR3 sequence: CSASTGVAYNSPLHF. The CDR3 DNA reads TGCAGTGCTAGTACCGGGGTTGCCTATAATTCACCCCTCCACTTT.

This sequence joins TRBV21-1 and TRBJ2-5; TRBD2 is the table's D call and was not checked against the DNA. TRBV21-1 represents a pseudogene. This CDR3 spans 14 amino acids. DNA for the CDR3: TGTGCCAGCAGGACGGGACTAGCGGGATCGACCCAGTACTTC. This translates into CASRTGLAGSTQYF.

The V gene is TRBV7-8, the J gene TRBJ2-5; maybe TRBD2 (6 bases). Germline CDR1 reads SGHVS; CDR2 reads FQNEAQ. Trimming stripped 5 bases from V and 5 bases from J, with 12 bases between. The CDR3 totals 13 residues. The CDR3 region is CASSPGGEETQYF. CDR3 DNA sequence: TGTGCCAGCAGCCCGGGCGGGGAGGAGACCCAGTACTTC.

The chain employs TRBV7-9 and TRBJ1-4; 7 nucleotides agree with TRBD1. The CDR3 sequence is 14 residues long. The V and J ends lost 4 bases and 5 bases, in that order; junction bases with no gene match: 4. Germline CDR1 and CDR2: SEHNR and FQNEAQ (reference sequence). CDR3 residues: CASSWDSQNEKLFF. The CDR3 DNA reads TGTGCCAGCAGCTGGGACAGTCAGAATGAAAAACTGTTTTTT. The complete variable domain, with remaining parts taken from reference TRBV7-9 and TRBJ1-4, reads DTGVSQNPRHKITKRGQNVTFRCDPISEHNRLYWYRQTLGQGPEFLTYFQNEAQLEKSRLLSDRFSAERPKGSFSTLEIQRTEQGDSAMYLCASSWDSQNEKLFFGSGTQLSVL.

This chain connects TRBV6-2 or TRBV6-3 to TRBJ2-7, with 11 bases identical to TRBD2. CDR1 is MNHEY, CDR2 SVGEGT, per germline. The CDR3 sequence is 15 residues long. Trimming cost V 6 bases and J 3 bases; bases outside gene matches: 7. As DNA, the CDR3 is TGTGCCAGCAGCGAAGGGGGGACTAGCGGCTACGAGCAGTACTTC. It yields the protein CASSEGGTSGYEQYF.

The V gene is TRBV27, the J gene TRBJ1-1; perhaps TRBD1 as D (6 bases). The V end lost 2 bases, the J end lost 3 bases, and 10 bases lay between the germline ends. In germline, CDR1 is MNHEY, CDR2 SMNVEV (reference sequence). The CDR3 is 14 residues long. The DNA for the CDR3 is TGTGCCAGCAGTTTAATGGGGGGGCACACTGAAGCTTTCTTT. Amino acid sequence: CASSLMGGHTEAFF.

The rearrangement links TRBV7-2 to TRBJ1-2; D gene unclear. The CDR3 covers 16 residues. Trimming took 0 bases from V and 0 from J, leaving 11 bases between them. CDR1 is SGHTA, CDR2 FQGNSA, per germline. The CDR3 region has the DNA TGTGCCAGCAGCTTAGCATCCGGGAACGCTAACTATGGCTACACCTTC. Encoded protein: CASSLASGNANYGYTF.

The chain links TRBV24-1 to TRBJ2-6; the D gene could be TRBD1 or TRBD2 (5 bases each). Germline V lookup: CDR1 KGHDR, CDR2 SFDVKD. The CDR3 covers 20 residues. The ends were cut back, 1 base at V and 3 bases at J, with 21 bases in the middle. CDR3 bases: TGTGCCACCAGTGATTTCAGGGACCTCGGCCCAGATCGTGGGGCCAACGTCCTGACTTTC. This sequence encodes CATSDFRDLGPDRGANVLTF.